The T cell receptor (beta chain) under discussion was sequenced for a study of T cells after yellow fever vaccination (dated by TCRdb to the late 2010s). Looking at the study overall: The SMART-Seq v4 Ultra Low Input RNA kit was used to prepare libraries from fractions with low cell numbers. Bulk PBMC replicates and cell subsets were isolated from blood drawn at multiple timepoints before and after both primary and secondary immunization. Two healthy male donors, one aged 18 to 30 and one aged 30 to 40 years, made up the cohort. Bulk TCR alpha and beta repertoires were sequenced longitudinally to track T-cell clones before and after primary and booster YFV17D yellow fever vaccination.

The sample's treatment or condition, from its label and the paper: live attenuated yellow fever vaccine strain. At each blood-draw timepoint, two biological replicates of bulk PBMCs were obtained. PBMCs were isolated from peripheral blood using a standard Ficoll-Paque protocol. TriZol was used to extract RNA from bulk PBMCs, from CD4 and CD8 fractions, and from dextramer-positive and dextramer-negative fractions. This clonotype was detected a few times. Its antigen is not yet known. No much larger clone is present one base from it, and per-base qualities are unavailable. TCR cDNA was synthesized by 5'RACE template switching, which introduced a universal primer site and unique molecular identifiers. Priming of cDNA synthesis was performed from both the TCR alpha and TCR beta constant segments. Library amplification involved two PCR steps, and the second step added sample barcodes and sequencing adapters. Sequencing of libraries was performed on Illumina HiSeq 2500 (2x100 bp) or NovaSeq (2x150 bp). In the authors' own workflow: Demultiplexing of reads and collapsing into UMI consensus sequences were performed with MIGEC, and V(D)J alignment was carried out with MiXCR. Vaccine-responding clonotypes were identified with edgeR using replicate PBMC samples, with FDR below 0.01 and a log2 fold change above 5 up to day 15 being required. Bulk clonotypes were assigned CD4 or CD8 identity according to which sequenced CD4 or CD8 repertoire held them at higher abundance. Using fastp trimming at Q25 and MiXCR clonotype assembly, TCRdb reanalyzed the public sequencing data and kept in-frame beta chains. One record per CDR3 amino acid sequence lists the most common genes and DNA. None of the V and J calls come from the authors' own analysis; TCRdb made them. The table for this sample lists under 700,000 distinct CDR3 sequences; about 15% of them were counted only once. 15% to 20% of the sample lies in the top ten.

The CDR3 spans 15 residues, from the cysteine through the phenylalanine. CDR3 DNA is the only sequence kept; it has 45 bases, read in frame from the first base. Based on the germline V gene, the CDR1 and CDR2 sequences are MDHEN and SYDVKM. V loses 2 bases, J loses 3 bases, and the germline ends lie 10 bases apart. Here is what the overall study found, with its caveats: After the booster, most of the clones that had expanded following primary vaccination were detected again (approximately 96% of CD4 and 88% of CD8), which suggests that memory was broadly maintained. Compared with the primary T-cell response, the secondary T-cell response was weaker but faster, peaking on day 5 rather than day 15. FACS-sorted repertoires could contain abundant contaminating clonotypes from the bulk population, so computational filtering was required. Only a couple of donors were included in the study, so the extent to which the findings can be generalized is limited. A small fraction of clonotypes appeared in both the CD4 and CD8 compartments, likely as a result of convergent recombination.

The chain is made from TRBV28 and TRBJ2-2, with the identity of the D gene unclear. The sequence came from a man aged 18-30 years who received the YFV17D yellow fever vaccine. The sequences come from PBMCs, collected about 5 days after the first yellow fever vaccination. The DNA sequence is TGTGCCAGCAGTTTACATAGGACGTACACCGGGGAGCTGTTTTTT. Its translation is CASSLHRTYTGELFF.